Reported below is one TCR beta chain. This clone was observed once. This clone's antigen is unknown. No base qualities exist here, and no much larger clone lies one base off it. The germline V gene (reference sequence) provides CDR1 LNHDA and CDR2 SQIVND. The CDR3 measures 13 amino acids from cysteine to phenylalanine. Only CDR3 DNA is held: 39 bases, read in frame from base 1. V was cut back by 6 bases and J by 2 bases, leaving a gap of 10 bases between them. TCRbeta CDR3 regions were amplified from genomic DNA using the immunoSEQ Assay, a bias-controlled multiplex PCR. On the authors' methods: The number of nucleated cells in each sample was estimated by amplification of reference gene primers within the assay. Sequence reads were collapsed and filtered to measure the absolute abundance of every unique TCRbeta CDR3 rearrangement. For each sample, productive Simpson clonality was calculated by taking the square root of Simpson's diversity index across productive rearrangements. Entries here come from immuneACCESS through TCRdb and include only in-frame sequences with V and J called. Some clones fail to appear in such tables; in the studies checked, an unresolved V gene covers under half of the shortfall, and the cause of the remainder is unknown. Clone size and V and J calls were adopted from that table, with D and trimming inferred from the DNA. This sample gives tens of thousands of clones in total; 84% of them show up just once. The ten biggest clones cover approximately 1.4% of the sample.

Collaborating institutions collected whole blood in K2EDTA tubes following their own protocols. For TCRbeta analysis, collaborators shipped samples in one of three forms: frozen whole blood, isolated PBMCs, or DNA extracted from either of those sample types. The data originate from a study of blood T cell repertoires in COVID-19 (dated by TCRdb to the early 2020s). Context from the whole study: Samples covering the acute and convalescent phases of COVID-19 were provided by collaborators in the United States, Italy and Spain. A de-identified subject ID, COVID-19 status, age in years and sex were almost always included in the sample metadata. Samples came from the ongoing ImmuneRACE study (first 160 participants) plus 1,254 subjects from 6 global collaborators. The prospective study material was composed of cDNA or gDNA derived from T cells, B-cell-depleted T cells, or PBMCs. The repertoires were made available in a free public database intended to serve as a resource for research on the immune response to SARS-CoV-2. Deeply sampled blood TCRbeta repertoires from subjects exposed to, actively infected with, or recovered from COVID-19 were included in the dataset. HLA class I and class II types, where available, came from metadata supplied by the sample provider rather than from assay-based typing. What the research found in general, with its limitations: Clinical and demographic metadata were provided uncurated, with the amount varying by source and participant.

Material: peripheral blood. The receptor chain draws on TRBV19 and TRBJ1-2; a confident D gene designation cannot be given. This TCR came from a man over 45 with acute or convalescent COVID-19. Here the CDR3 is given as CASRREANYGYTF. The sequenced DNA: TGTGCCAGTAGGAGGGAAGCGAACTATGGCTACACCTTC. Outside the CDR3, residues come from the reference TRBV19 and TRBJ1-2 proteins, so the full variable domain is: DGGITQSPKYLFRKEGQNVTLSCEQNLNHDAMYWYRQDPGQGLRLIYYSQIVNDFQKGDIAEGYSVSREKKESFPLTVTSAQKNPTAFYLCASRREANYGYTFGSGTRLTVV.